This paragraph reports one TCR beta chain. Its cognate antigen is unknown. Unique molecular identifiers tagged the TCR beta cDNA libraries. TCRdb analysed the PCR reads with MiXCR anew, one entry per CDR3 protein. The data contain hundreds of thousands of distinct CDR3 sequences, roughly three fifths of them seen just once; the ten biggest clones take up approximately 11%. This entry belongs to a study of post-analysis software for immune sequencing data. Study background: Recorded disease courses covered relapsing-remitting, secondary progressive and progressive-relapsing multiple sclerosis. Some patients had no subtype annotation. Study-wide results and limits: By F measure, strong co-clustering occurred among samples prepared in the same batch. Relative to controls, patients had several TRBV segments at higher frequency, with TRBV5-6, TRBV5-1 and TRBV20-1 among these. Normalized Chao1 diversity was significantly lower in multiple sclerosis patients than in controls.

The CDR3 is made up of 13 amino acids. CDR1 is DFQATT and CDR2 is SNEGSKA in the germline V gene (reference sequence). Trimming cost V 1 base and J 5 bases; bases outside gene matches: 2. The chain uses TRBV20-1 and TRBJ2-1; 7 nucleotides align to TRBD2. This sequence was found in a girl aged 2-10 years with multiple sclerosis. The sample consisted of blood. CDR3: CSARVAGDNEQFF. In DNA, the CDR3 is TGCAGTGCTAGAGTGGCGGGGGACAATGAGCAGTTCTTC.